One and the same sample provided the 10 T cell receptor beta chains below, sequenced in a study of blood T cell repertoires in COVID-19. The protocol was immunoSEQ multiplex PCR, while the TCRdb copy is restricted to in-frame clones and leaves out a portion. This table holds 90,000 to 120,000 clones, less than 90% found once. Sequenced: peripheral blood. These receptors were collected from a human donor in a cohort sampled during active COVID-19.

The rearrangement uses TRBV5-1 and TRBJ2-5; D is uncertain. Deletions cut 5 bases from V and 4 bases from J, with 15 bases between. This CDR3 has 14 amino acids. CDR1 and CDR2 (germline): SGHRS, YFSETQ. CDR3 in DNA: TGCGCCAGCAGTTGGGTAGCCGATCTAGAGACCCAGTACTTC. Its translation is CASSWVADLETQYF.

The chain uses TRBV4-2 and TRBJ1-4; weak D call: TRBD1 (5 bases). Germline V gives CDR1 LGHNA, CDR2 YNFKEQ. The CDR3 totals 12 residues. V was clipped by 1 base and J by 12 bases, with 9 bases between them. As DNA, the CDR3 is TGTGCCAGCAGCCAAGGGCGGGGGGAACTGTTTTTT. Amino acids: CASSQGRGELFF.

The chain joins TRBV3-1 (or the pseudogene TRBV3-2) to TRBJ2-5, with D perhaps matching TRBD2 (5 bases). Germline CDR1 is LGHDT and CDR2 is YNNKEL (reference sequence). The V end lost 2 bases, the J end lost 2 bases, and 9 bases lay between the germline ends. The CDR3 sequence is 14 residues long. CDR3 sequence: CASSQIGEQETQYF. DNA of the CDR3: TGTGCCAGCAGCCAAATTGGGGAGCAAGAGACCCAGTACTTC.

This clone showed up just a few times. The V gene is TRBV6-5, the J gene TRBJ2-5, with TRBD2 identical over 9 bases. Germline values: CDR1 MNHEY, CDR2 SVGAGI. The ends lost 7 bases at V and 4 bases at J; junction bases unmatched: 10. The CDR3 runs 15 residues. CDR3 sequence: CASKVATSGSETQYF. The CDR3 DNA is TGTGCCAGCAAGGTTGCGACTAGCGGATCAGAGACCCAGTACTTC.

The rearrangement joins TRBV3-1 (or the pseudogene TRBV3-2) to TRBJ1-2; 7 positions agree with TRBD1. The CDR3 contains 13 residues. In germline, CDR1 is LGHDT, CDR2 YNNKEL (reference sequence). Trimming removed 1 base from V and 8 bases from J; junction bases left unmatched: 4. The CDR3 bases are TGTGCCAGCAGCCAAGTGGCAGGGGGAGGCTACACCTTC. It codes for CASSQVAGGGYTF.

The chain joins TRBV6-5 to TRBJ2-7, with 8 bases lining up with TRBD1. The CDR3 runs to 13 residues. After removal of 5 bases from V and 5 bases from J, the junction contained 5 bases not matched to a gene. CDR1 MNHEY and CDR2 SVGAGI come from the germline V gene. The CDR3 DNA is TGTGCCAGCAGTATCCAGACAGGGGACGAGCAGTACTTC. It is translated as CASSIQTGDEQYF.

The rearrangement uses TRBV27 and TRBJ2-2, with TRBD2 matching 8 bases. Germline V gene sequence: CDR1 MNHEY, CDR2 SMNVEV (reference sequence). The CDR3 is 14 residues long. J gave up 5 bases and V 4 bases, and 3 bases lay outside the gene matches. The CDR3 reads CASSSGLVTGELFF. The CDR3 DNA reads TGTGCCAGCAGTTCGGGACTAGTGACCGGGGAGCTGTTTTTT.

To note about this clone: This sample also contains other DNA sequences that code for the same CDR3. This rearrangement joins TRBV7-2 to TRBJ2-7; the D gene is possibly TRBD2 (5 bases). The CDR3 runs to 13 residues. Germline CDR1 SGHTA, CDR2 FQGNSA. Trimming removed 3 bases at V and 5 bases at J, with 11 bases between. DNA for the CDR3: TGTGCCAGCAGCTTGCCCGGGATCCACGAGCAGTACTTC. Its translation: CASSLPGIHEQYF.

The gene calls are TRBV5-4 and TRBJ1-1; 9 bases fit TRBD1. Germline V gene data show CDR1 as SGHNT and CDR2 as YYREEE (reference sequence). Trimming took 2 bases from V and 2 from J; bases not matched to a gene: 7. The CDR3 is 16 residues long. DNA of the CDR3: TGTGCCAGCAGCTTCCCGGGACAGGGACTAAACACTGAAGCTTTCTTT. Translating it yields CASSFPGQGLNTEAFF.

The chain carries TRBV19 and TRBJ1-5; TRBD1 agrees at 9 bases. CDR3 length equals 17 residues. Germline loops: CDR1 LNHDA, CDR2 SQIVND (reference sequence). With V trimmed by 3 bases and J by 5 bases, 11 bases remained unmatched. The CDR3 loop reads CASSMGTTTGGDQPQHF. DNA of the CDR3: TGTGCCAGTAGTATGGGGACGACCACAGGGGGCGATCAGCCCCAGCATTTT.